A single sample is the source of the 9 T cell receptor beta chains below, sequenced in a study of T cells after somatic rescue of genetic block. This table comes from immunoSEQ multiplex PCR, and its TCRdb copy is limited to in-frame clones, with some not included. The table has roughly 65,000 clones, roughly 90% seen once. The source material was peripheral blood mononuclear cells (PBMCs). The origin of the receptors is a man in his forties.

The V and J genes are TRBV2 and TRBJ2-3; possibly TRBD1 for D (5 bases). The CDR3 has 15 residues. The germline V and J ends were trimmed by 5 bases and 4 bases, with 16 bases remaining between them. CDR1 and CDR2 from the germline V gene are SNHLY and FYNNEI. CDR3 region: CASSRQALGADTQYF. DNA of the CDR3: TGTGCCAGCAGTCGTCAGGCTTTAGGGGCAGATACGCAGTATTTT.

V and J are TRBV6-1 and TRBJ2-7; 10 bases agree with TRBD2. Per the germline V gene, CDR1 is MNHNS and CDR2 is SASEGT. The ends lost 4 bases at V and 7 bases at J; junction bases unmatched: 7. The CDR3 consists of 14 residues. The CDR3 DNA sequence: TGTGCCAGCAGTGTCCAAGCGGGAGGGCGGGAGCAGTACTTC. Its protein is CASSVQAGGREQYF.

The rearrangement links TRBV11-2 to TRBJ1-3; perhaps TRBD1 as D (5 bases). Germline-derived CDR1 and CDR2 are SGHAT and FQNNGV. Between the trimmed V and J ends, which lost 5 bases and 0 bases, there was a span of 11 bases. The CDR3 length is 15 residues. CDR3 sequence reads: CASSPNRPSGNTIYF. CDR3 bases: TGTGCCAGCAGCCCGAACAGGCCCTCTGGAAACACCATATATTTT.

The CDR3 bases are TGTGCCAGCAGCGTAGCTAGGGCAGATACGCAGTATTTT. Its protein product is CASSVARADTQYF. The gene calls are TRBV9 and TRBJ2-3; no definite D call. Looked up from germline, CDR1 is SGDLS and CDR2 is YYNGEE. V lost 0 bases, J lost 4 bases, and 6 bases lay in between. This CDR3 region has 13 residues.

The rearrangement joins TRBV4-3 to TRBJ2-7; D might be TRBD1 (5 bases). The CDR3 totals 16 residues. With 1 base removed from V and 0 bases from J, the gap between germline ends came to 13 bases. Germline CDR1 LGHNA, CDR2 YSLEER. The CDR3 loop reads CASSQGGGRGSYEQYF. The CDR3 region has the DNA TGCGCCAGCAGCCAAGGTGGCGGTAGGGGCTCCTACGAGCAGTACTTC.

As regards this clone: In the same sample, other DNA sequences code for this CDR3. CDR3 residues: CASSSGTAQETQYF. The CDR3 DNA reads as TGCGCCAGCAGCTCGGGGACAGCTCAAGAGACCCAGTACTTC. This chain uses TRBV5-1 with TRBJ2-5; 7 nucleotides line up with TRBD1. The CDR3 spans 14 residues. Trimming removed 3 bases from V and 2 bases from J; junction bases left unmatched: 4. Per the germline V gene, CDR1 is SGHRS and CDR2 is YFSETQ.

The chain recombines TRBV13 with TRBJ2-5, with D perhaps TRBD1 or TRBD2 (6 bases each). The germline gives CDR1 PRHDT, CDR2 FYEKMQ (reference sequence). Deletions cut 0 bases from V and 3 bases from J, with 14 bases between. The CDR3 totals 16 residues. The DNA for the CDR3 is TGTGCCAGCAGCTTAGGCAGGGCGGGACATAAAGAGACCCAGTACTTC. The encoded protein is CASSLGRAGHKETQYF.

The chain combines TRBV5-1 with TRBJ2-2; TRBD2 is a possible D gene (5 bases). The CDR3 extends over 15 amino acids. The germline CDR1 and CDR2 sequences are SGHRS and YFSETQ. V was trimmed by 2 bases and J by 2 bases, leaving 10 bases between them. CDR3 bases: TGCGCCAGCAGCTTTTCGGGGAGTAACACCGGGGAGCTGTTTTTT. Protein sequence: CASSFSGSNTGELFF. Supplemented by reference TRBV5-1 and TRBJ2-2, the full variable domain reads KAGVTQTPRYLIKTRGQQVTLSCSPISGHRSVSWYQQTPGQGLQFLFEYFSETQRNKGNFPGRFSGRQFSNSRSEMNVSTLELGDSALYLCASSFSGSNTGELFFGEGSRLTVL.

The chain uses TRBV6-5 and TRBJ2-1, with 11 bases matching TRBD1. Germline CDR1 reads MNHEY; CDR2 reads SVGAGI. The CDR3 is made up of 16 amino acids. Trimming removed 2 bases from V and 8 bases from J; junction bases left unmatched: 8. The CDR3 loop is CASSYDSGTGGDEQFF. CDR3 sequence (DNA): TGTGCCAGCAGTTACGATTCCGGGACAGGGGGTGATGAGCAGTTCTTC.